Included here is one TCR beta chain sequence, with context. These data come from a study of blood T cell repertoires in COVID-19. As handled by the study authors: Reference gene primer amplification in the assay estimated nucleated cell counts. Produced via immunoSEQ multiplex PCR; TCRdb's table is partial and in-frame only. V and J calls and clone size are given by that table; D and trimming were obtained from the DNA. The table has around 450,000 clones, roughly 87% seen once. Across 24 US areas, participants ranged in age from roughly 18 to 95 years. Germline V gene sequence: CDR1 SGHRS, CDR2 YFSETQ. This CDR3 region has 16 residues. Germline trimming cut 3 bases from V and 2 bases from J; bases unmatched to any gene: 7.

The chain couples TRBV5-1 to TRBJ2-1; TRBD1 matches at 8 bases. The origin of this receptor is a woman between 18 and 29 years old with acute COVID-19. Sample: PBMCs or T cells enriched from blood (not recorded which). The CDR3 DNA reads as TGCGCCAGCAGCTCCCGGCCGGGACAGGCCTACAATGAGCAGTTCTTC. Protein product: CASSSRPGQAYNEQFF.